The 2 T cell receptor beta chains below were found in one sample sequenced in a study of blood T cell repertoires in COVID-19. The protocol was immunoSEQ multiplex PCR, while the TCRdb copy is restricted to in-frame clones and leaves out a portion. The sample contains 100,000 to 150,000 clones, about 88% of which appear only once. The sample consisted of peripheral blood. These receptors all come from a woman aged 80 or over with acute or convalescent COVID-19.

The V call is TRBV19, the J call TRBJ2-7; 13 positions agree with TRBD2. This CDR3 has 15 amino acids. Germline V gives CDR1 LNHDA, CDR2 SQIVND (reference sequence). With V trimmed by 5 bases and J by 7 bases, 8 bases remained unmatched. The CDR3 sequence is CASSVGLAGVGEQYF. CDR3 in DNA: TGTGCCAGTAGTGTCGGACTAGCGGGAGTGGGGGAGCAGTACTTC.

This clone was recorded only once. The chain joins TRBV19 to TRBJ2-7; tentatively, D is TRBD1 (6 bases). This CDR3 region has 15 residues. The germline V gene has CDR1 LNHDA and CDR2 SQIVND (reference sequence). V was shortened by 3 bases and J by 7 bases, with 19 bases between the two germline ends. CDR3 protein: CASSISDEGVREQYF. In DNA, the CDR3 is TGTGCCAGTAGTATCTCGGACGAGGGGGTCCGGGAGCAGTACTTC.